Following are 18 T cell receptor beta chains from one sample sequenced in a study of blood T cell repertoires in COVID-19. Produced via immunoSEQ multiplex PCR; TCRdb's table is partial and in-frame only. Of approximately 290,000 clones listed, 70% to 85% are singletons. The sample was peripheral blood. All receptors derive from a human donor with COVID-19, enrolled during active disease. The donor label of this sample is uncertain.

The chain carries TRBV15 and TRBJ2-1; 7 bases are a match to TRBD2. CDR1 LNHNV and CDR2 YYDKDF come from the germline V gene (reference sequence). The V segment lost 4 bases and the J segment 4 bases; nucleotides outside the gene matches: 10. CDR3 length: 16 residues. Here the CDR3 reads CATSIWSSGRYNEQFF. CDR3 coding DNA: TGTGCCACCAGCATTTGGTCTAGCGGACGATACAATGAGCAGTTCTTC. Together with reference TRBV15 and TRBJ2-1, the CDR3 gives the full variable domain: DAMVIQNPRYQVTQFGKPVTLSCSQTLNHNVMYWYQQKSSQAPKLLFHYYDKDFNNEADTPDNFQSRRPNTSFCFLDIRSPGLGDTAMYLCATSIWSSGRYNEQFFGPGTRLTVL.

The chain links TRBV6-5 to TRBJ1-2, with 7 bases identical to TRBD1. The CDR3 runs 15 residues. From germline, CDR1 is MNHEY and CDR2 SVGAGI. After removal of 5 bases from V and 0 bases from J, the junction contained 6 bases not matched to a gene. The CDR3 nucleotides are TGTGCCAGCAGTCCACTCAGGGGGACTAACTATGGCTACACCTTC. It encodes CASSPLRGTNYGYTF.

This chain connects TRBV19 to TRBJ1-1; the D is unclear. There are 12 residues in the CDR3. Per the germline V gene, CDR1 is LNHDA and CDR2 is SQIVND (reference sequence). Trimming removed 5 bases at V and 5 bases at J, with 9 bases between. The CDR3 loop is CASSARWTEAFF. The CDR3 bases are TGTGCCAGTAGTGCCAGATGGACTGAAGCTTTCTTT.

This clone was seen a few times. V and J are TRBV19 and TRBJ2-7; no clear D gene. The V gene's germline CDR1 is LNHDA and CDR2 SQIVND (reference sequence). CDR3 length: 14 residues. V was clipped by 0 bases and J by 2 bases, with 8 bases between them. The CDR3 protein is CASSIDYVTYEQYF. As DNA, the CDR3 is TGTGCCAGTAGTATAGATTATGTTACCTACGAGCAGTACTTC.

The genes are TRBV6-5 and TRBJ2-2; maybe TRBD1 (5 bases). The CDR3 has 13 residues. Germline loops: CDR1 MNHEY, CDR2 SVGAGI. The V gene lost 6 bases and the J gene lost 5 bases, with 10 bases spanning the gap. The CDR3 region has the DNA TGTGCCAGCAGGGGGCCTGGAACCGGGGAGCTGTTTTTT. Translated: CASRGPGTGELFF.

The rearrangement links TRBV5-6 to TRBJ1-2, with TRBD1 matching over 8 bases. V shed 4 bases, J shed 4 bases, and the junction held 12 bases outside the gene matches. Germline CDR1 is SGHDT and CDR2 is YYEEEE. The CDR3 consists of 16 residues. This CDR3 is CASSAPRTGTTYGYTF. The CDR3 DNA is TGTGCCAGCAGCGCGCCCAGGACAGGGACCACCTATGGCTACACCTTC.

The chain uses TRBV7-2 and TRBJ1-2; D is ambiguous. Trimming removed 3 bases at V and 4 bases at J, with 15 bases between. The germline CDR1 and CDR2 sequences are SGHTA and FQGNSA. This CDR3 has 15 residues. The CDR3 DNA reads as TGTGCCAGCAGCTTGCCTTATGGGCCCACCTATGGCTACACCTTC. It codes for CASSLPYGPTYGYTF.

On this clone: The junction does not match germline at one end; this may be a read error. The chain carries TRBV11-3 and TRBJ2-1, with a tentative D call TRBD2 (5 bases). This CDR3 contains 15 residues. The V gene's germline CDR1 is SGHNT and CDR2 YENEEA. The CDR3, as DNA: TGTGCCAGCAGCATAGAGGGAGTTCCCTACATCAAGCAGTTCTTC. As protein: CASSIEGVPYIKQFF.

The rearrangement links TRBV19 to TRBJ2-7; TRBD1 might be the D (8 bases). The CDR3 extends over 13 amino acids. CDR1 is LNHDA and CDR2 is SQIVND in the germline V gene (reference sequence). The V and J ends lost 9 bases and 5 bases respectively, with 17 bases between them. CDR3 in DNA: TGTGCCAGCGGACAGGGAGGGATCAACGAGCAGTACTTC. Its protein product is CASGQGGINEQYF.

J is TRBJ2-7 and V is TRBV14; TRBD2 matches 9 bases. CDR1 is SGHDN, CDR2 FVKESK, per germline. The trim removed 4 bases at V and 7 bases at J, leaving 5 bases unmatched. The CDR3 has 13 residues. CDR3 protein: CASSLPSGIEQYF. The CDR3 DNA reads TGTGCCAGCAGCCTACCTAGCGGGATTGAGCAGTACTTC.

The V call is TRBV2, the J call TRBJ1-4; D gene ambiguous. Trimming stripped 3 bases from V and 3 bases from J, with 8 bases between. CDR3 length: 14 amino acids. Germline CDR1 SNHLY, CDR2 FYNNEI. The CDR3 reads CASSEALANEKLFF. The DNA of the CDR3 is TGTGCCAGCAGTGAGGCCCTTGCTAATGAAAAACTGTTTTTT.

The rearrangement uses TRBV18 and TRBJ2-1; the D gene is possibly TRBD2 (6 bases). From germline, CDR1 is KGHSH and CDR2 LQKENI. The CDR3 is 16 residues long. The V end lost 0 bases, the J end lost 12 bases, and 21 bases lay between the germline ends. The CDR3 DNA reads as TGTGCCAGCTCACCACCGGCCAGCGGGTCCCGGAGCGGGCAGTTCTTC. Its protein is CASSPPASGSRSGQFF. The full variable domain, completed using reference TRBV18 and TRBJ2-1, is NAGVMQNPRHLVRRRGQEARLRCSPMKGHSHVYWYRQLPEEGLKFMVYLQKENIIDESGMPKERFSAEFPKEGPSILRIQQVVRGDSAAYFCASSPPASGSRSGQFFGPGTRLTVL.

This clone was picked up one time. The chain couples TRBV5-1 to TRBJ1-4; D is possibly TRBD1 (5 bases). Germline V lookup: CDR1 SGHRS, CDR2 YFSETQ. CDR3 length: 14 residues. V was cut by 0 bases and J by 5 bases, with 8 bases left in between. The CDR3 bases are TGCGCCAGCAGCTTGGCGGGGGTCAATGAAAAACTGTTTTTT. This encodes CASSLAGVNEKLFF.

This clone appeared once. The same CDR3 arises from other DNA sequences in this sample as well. CDR3 sequence reads: CASRPANYGYTF. The CDR3 nucleotides read TGTGCCAGCCGCCCAGCTAACTATGGCTACACCTTC. The chain uses TRBV28 and TRBJ1-2, with D uncertain. V lost 8 bases, J lost 0 bases, and 7 bases lay in between. CDR1 and CDR2 from the germline V gene are MDHEN and SYDVKM. The CDR3 spans 12 residues.

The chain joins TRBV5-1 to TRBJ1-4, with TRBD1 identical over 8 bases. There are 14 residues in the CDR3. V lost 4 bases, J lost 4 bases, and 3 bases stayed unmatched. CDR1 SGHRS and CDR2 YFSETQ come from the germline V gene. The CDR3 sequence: CASSIDRGNEKLFF. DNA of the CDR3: TGCGCCAGCAGCATAGACAGGGGTAATGAAAAACTGTTTTTT.

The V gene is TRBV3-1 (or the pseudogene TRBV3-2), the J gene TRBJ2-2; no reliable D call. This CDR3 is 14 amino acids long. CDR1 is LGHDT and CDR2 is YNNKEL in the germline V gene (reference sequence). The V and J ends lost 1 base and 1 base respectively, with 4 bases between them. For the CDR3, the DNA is TGTGCCAGCAGCCAAGCCCAGAACACCGGGGAGCTGTTTTTT. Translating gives CASSQAQNTGELFF.

CDR3 amino acids: CASSLVETVGYTF. The DNA of the CDR3 is TGCGCCAGCAGCTTGGTGGAGACTGTGGGCTACACCTTC. V usage is TRBV5-1 and J usage is TRBJ1-2; D is unclear. The CDR3 contains 13 residues. Germline values: CDR1 SGHRS, CDR2 YFSETQ. V gave up 0 bases and J gave up 8 bases, with 11 bases separating them.

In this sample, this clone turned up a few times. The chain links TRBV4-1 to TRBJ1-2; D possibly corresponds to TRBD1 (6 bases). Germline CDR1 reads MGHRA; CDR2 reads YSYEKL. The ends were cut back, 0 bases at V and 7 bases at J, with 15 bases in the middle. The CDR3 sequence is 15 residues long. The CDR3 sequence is CASSQERARGSGYTF. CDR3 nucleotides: TGCGCCAGCAGCCAAGAACGGGCCAGGGGTTCTGGCTACACCTTC.